Following are 25 T cell receptor beta chains from one sample sequenced in a study of PD-L1 blockade in urothelial cancer. As for time point: peripheral blood 6 weeks after treatment start. Repertoires were generated with immunoSEQ multiplex PCR, while TCRdb's copy carries only in-frame clones and drops some. The repertoire includes more than 60,000 clones, 88% of them detected once, and over 9% sits in the top ten. Sequenced material: PBMCs, taken around atezolizumab (anti-PD-L1) treatment. These receptors all stem from a man in his 60s with urothelial cancer.

CDR3 coding DNA: TGCGCCAGCAATGAGGAGATCTCCTACAATGAGCAGTTCTTC. Translated, it gives CASNEEISYNEQFF. This rearrangement joins TRBV5-1 to TRBJ2-1; D not resolved. Germline V CDR1 and CDR2: SGHRS, YFSETQ. The CDR3 length is 14 residues. The germline V and J ends were trimmed by 6 bases and 0 bases, with 10 bases remaining between them.

V usage is TRBV6-1 and J usage is TRBJ2-2; D is uncertain. The germline V gene has CDR1 MNHNS and CDR2 SASEGT. V was shortened by 7 bases and J by 0 bases, with 9 bases between the two germline ends. This CDR3 is 14 amino acids long. CDR3 protein: CASTQQTNTGELFF. The CDR3 coding sequence is TGTGCCAGCACACAGCAAACGAACACCGGGGAGCTGTTTTTT.

The sample holds one count of this clone. The chain employs TRBV18 and TRBJ2-1; TRBD2 matches at 13 bases. Germline-derived CDR1 and CDR2 are KGHSH and LQKENI. CDR3 length: 18 amino acids. V shed 0 bases and J 9 bases; nucleotides not matched to a gene: 11. The CDR3 spells CASSPPDLGTSGKFEQFF. The CDR3 coding sequence is TGTGCCAGCTCACCACCGGATCTGGGGACTAGCGGGAAATTTGAGCAGTTCTTC.

The V gene is TRBV5-8, the J gene TRBJ1-2; 9 nucleotides align to TRBD1. Germline V gene data show CDR1 as SGHTS and CDR2 as YDEGEE. The CDR3 has 17 amino acids. After removal of 0 bases from V and 5 bases from J, the junction contained 11 bases not matched to a gene. For the CDR3, the DNA is TGTGCCAGCAGCTTGGGCTTGCGGACAGGGGTTCCTTATGGCTACACCTTC. The encoded protein is CASSLGLRTGVPYGYTF.

Here the CDR3 reads CATSRPRGLAGSNEQFF. The CDR3 DNA reads as TGTGCCACCAGCAGACCGAGGGGACTAGCGGGGTCAAATGAGCAGTTCTTC. The J gene is TRBJ2-1, the V gene TRBV15; 13 bases agree with TRBD2. The CDR3 contains 17 residues. Trimming took 2 bases from V and 7 from J; bases not matched to a gene: 8. Germline V gene sequence: CDR1 LNHNV, CDR2 YYDKDF (reference sequence).

The chain carries TRBV9 and TRBJ2-7; 9 positions match TRBD2. The CDR3 covers 16 residues. Germline values: CDR1 SGDLS, CDR2 YYNGEE. V dropped 0 bases and J dropped 4; count of bases not matched to a gene: 8. This CDR3 is CASSVGGSSGVYEQYF. In DNA, the CDR3 is TGTGCCAGCAGCGTAGGAGGTTCTAGCGGGGTTTACGAGCAGTACTTC.

The rearrangement uses TRBV5-1 and TRBJ2-6; D remains unclear. Germline assignment: CDR1 SGHRS and CDR2 YFSETQ. The V and J ends lost 4 bases and 0 bases respectively, with 20 bases between them. CDR3 length: 19 amino acids. The CDR3 sequence: CASSDIFRALYSGANVLTF. CDR3 sequence (DNA): TGCGCCAGCAGCGACATATTCCGAGCTCTCTACTCTGGGGCCAACGTCCTGACTTTC.

This clone appeared a few times. The V and J genes are TRBV27 and TRBJ2-7, with D maybe TRBD1 (6 bases). Germline-derived CDR1 and CDR2 are MNHEY and SMNVEV (reference sequence). The CDR3 is made up of 16 amino acids. Between the trimmed V and J ends, which lost 3 bases and 5 bases, there was a span of 20 bases. CDR3 DNA: TGTGCCAGCAGTTTCCTCAGGGGTTCGGTCGACCACGAGCAGTACTTC. It specifies CASSFLRGSVDHEQYF.

Notes on this clone: The junction differs from germline at one of its ends, possibly a read error. The chain uses TRBV20-1 and TRBJ1-5; D is uncertain. CDR3 length: 11 residues. The V gene's germline CDR1 is DFQATT and CDR2 SNEGSKA (reference sequence). CDR3 in amino acids: CSARGTEPQHF. The CDR3 DNA follows: TGCAGTGCCAGAGGCACTGAGCCCCAGCATTTT.

The V gene is TRBV7-9, the J gene TRBJ2-7, with 7 bases aligning to TRBD1. The germline V gene encodes CDR1 SEHNR and CDR2 FQNEAQ (reference sequence). This CDR3 has 12 residues. Trimming at V came to 7 bases and at J to 3 bases, leaving 3 bases not matched to a gene. The CDR3: CASKGDSYEQYF. As DNA, the CDR3 is TGTGCCAGCAAAGGGGACAGCTACGAGCAGTACTTC.

This chain joins TRBV28 and TRBJ1-2, with D tentatively TRBD1 (5 bases). V was pared by 3 bases and J by 8 bases, with 13 bases between. This CDR3 has 13 amino acids. Germline CDR1 reads MDHEN; CDR2 reads SYDVKM. The CDR3 DNA sequence: TGTGCCAGCAGTTTGAATACCGGGGGAGGCTACACCTTC. Translation: CASSLNTGGGYTF.

This chain joins TRBV6-5 and TRBJ1-2, with 10 positions matching TRBD1. The junction had 3 bases not matched to a gene; V was cut back by 4 bases and J by 4 bases. The length of the CDR3 is 14 residues. CDR1 and CDR2 (germline): MNHEY, SVGAGI. CDR3 protein: CASSWGDRGYGYTF. CDR3 DNA sequence: TGTGCCAGCAGTTGGGGGGACAGGGGCTATGGCTACACCTTC.

The rearrangement joins TRBV5-4 to TRBJ2-5, with 10 nucleotides matching TRBD2. This CDR3 comprises 15 residues. V gave up 1 base and J gave up 5 bases; unmatched junction bases: 5. Germline CDR1 SGHNT, CDR2 YYREEE (reference sequence). The CDR3 coding sequence is TGTGCCAGCAGCTTGTGGGCTAGCGGGAGTGAGACCCAGTACTTC. Its translation is CASSLWASGSETQYF.

The chain joins TRBV6-5 to TRBJ1-5; D not resolved. V shed 0 bases and J shed 1 base, with 10 bases lying between them. Germline CDR1 reads MNHEY; CDR2 reads SVGAGI. The length of the CDR3 is 16 residues. The CDR3 DNA reads as TGTGCCAGCAGTTACTCGCCAGATCCGAGCAATCAGCCCCAGCATTTT. As protein: CASSYSPDPSNQPQHF.

Here the CDR3 DNA reads TGTGCCAGCAGTTTAAATCTAGACTACGAGCAGTACTTC. Translating gives CASSLNLDYEQYF. The chain links TRBV7-6 to TRBJ2-7; D is unclear. In germline, CDR1 is SGHVS, CDR2 FNYEAQ. The CDR3 has 13 amino acids. The germline V and J ends were trimmed by 6 bases and 3 bases, with 12 bases remaining between them. Combining the CDR3 with reference TRBV7-6 and TRBJ2-7 gives the whole variable domain GAGVSQSPRYKVTKRGQDVALRCDPISGHVSLYWYRQALGQGPEFLTYFNYEAQQDKSGLPNDRFSAERPEGSISTLTIQRTEQRDSAMYRCASSLNLDYEQYFGPGTRLTVT.

The rearrangement joins TRBV6-1 to TRBJ1-2, with D possibly being TRBD1 (5 bases). The CDR3 has 15 residues. V shed 2 bases and J shed 1 base, with 11 bases lying between them. The V gene's germline CDR1 is MNHNS and CDR2 SASEGT. This chain's CDR3 is CASSEFPGFNYGYTF. In DNA form, the CDR3 reads TGTGCCAGCAGTGAATTCCCAGGGTTTAACTATGGCTACACCTTC.

The V call is TRBV30, the J call TRBJ2-5, with TRBD2 as a possible D gene (6 bases). Trimming took off 3 bases at V and 5 bases at J, with 34 bases between the two ends. This CDR3 contains 20 residues. Germline CDR1 and CDR2: GTSNPN and SVGIG (reference sequence). This CDR3 is CAWSNKTPHLRTQGRETQYF. In DNA, the CDR3 is TGTGCCTGGAGCAACAAAACCCCCCACCTGAGGACTCAAGGGAGGGAGACCCAGTACTTC.

The CDR3 nucleotides are TGCGCCAGCAGCCAAGCCGAGGGAACGGCCTACAATGAGCAGTTCTTC. Translating it yields CASSQAEGTAYNEQFF. J is TRBJ2-1 and V is TRBV4-3, with D perhaps TRBD2 (5 bases). This CDR3 has 16 amino acids. The germline V and J ends were trimmed by 1 base and 2 bases, with 12 bases remaining between them. Per germline, CDR1 LGHNA and CDR2 YSLEER.

This chain uses TRBV7-6 with TRBJ2-7; D is possibly TRBD1 (6 bases). Germline CDR1 is SGHVS and CDR2 is FNYEAQ. This CDR3 contains 15 residues. Deletions cut 2 bases from V and 3 bases from J, with 14 bases between. The CDR3 sequence is CASSLQGPMGYEQYF. The CDR3 DNA reads TGTGCCAGCAGCTTACAGGGGCCTATGGGCTACGAGCAGTACTTC.

The CDR3 loop is CASSPGAQGAQYF. Here the CDR3 DNA reads TGTGCCAGCTCACCGGGGGCCCAAGGGGCGCAGTATTTT. The V and J genes are TRBV18 and TRBJ2-3; weak D call: TRBD1 (6 bases). The germline V gene has CDR1 KGHSH and CDR2 LQKENI. The CDR3 is 13 amino acids. Deletions cut 3 bases from V and 10 bases from J, with 14 bases between.

The rearrangement joins TRBV18 to TRBJ2-7, with D possibly TRBD2 on 5 matching bases. V was shortened by 4 bases and J by 3 bases, with 7 bases between the two germline ends. CDR3 length: 12 amino acids. The germline V gene encodes CDR1 KGHSH and CDR2 LQKENI. CDR3 amino acids: CASSQGSYEQYF. The CDR3 DNA sequence: TGTGCCAGCTCACAAGGGAGCTACGAGCAGTACTTC.

The chain couples TRBV9 to TRBJ2-3; tentative D call: TRBD1 (6 bases). The ends were cut back, 8 bases at V and 0 bases at J, with 19 bases in the middle. CDR1 and CDR2 from the germline V gene are SGDLS and YYNGEE. The CDR3 runs to 16 residues. CDR3 sequence (DNA): TGTGCCAGTACCGCTGGGGGCGACGTTAGCACAGATACGCAGTATTTT. This encodes CASTAGGDVSTDTQYF.

The V and J genes are TRBV7-2 and TRBJ2-5, with a tentative D call TRBD2 (7 bases). Trimming removed 5 bases at V and 4 bases at J, with 17 bases between. Looked up from germline, CDR1 is SGHTA and CDR2 is FQGNSA. There are 15 residues in the CDR3. The chain's CDR3 is CASSPGTGGIETQYF. CDR3 bases: TGTGCCAGCAGCCCAGGGACGGGGGGCATAGAGACCCAGTACTTC.

The count of this clone is one. The rearrangement uses TRBV25-1 and TRBJ2-5; 8 bases match TRBD1. The V and J ends lost 4 bases and 2 bases, in that order; junction bases with no gene match: 6. Germline CDR1 MGHDK, CDR2 SYGVNS. There are 15 residues in the CDR3. The CDR3 DNA reads as TGTGCCAGCAGTGCCCGGACAGGGCGTCAAGAGACCCAGTACTTC. This encodes CASSARTGRQETQYF.

The chain combines TRBV19 with TRBJ1-5; D might be TRBD1 (6 bases). Germline CDR1 reads LNHDA; CDR2 reads SQIVND (reference sequence). Trimming cost V 7 bases and J 3 bases, with 13 bases left between them. CDR3 length equals 14 residues. CDR3 protein: CASTPQGPNQPQHF. The CDR3 DNA sequence: TGTGCCAGTACCCCCCAGGGGCCCAATCAGCCCCAGCATTTT.